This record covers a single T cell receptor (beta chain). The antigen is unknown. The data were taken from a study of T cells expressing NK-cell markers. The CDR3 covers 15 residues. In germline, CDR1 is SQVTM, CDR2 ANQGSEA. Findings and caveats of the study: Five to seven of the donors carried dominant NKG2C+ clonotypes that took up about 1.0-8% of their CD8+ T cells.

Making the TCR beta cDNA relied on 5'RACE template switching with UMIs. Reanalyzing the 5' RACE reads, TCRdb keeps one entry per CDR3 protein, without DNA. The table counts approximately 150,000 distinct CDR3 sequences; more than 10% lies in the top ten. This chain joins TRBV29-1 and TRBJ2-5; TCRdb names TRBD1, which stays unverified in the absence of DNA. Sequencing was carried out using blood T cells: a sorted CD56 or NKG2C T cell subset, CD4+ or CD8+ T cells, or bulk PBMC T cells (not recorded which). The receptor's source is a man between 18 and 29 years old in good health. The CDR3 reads CSVEVGTLGVKTQYF.